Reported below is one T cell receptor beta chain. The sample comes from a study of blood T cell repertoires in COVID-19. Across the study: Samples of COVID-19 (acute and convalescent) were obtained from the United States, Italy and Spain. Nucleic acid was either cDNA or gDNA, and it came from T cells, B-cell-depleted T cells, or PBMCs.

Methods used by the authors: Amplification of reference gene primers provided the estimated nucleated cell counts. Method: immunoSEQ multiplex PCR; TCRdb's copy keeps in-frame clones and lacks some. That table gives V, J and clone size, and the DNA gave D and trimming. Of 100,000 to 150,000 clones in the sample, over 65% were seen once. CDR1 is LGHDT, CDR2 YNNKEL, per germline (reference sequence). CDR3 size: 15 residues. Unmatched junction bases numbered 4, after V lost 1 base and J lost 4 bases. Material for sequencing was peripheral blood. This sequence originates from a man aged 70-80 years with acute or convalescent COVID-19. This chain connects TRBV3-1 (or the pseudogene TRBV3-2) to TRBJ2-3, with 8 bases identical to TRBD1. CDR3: CASSQAGGLADTQYF. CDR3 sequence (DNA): TGTGCCAGCAGCCAAGCAGGGGGCCTCGCAGATACGCAGTATTTT.